This is a list of T cell receptor beta chains from one sample in a study of response to subunit inactivated influenza vaccine. TCRdb fed the RT-PCR reads into MiXCR, producing one record per CDR3 protein. The sample has 450,000 to 600,000 distinct CDR3 sequences, approximately 17% seen once. The input for sequencing was CD4+ T cells sorted from PBMCs, taken about 23 months after vaccination. These receptors were collected from a man in his fifties or sixties who received an inactivated influenza vaccine. Each CDR3 is given with its conserved first and last residue.

TRBV12-3/TRBV12-4,CASSPGGGPVSYEQYF
TRBV18,CASSPWGQNTEAFF
TRBV20-1,CSASHQYRDTQYF
TRBV11-1,CASSLGGTQNEQFF
TRBV3-1,CASSVPGVGNTIYF
TRBV2,CASSELAPGVPCEQYF
TRBV11-2,CASSLFAGFTYEQYF
TRBV27,CASSPFDRGVGELFF
TRBV29-1,CSVERSSTDTQYF
TRBV12-3/TRBV12-4,CASSLRQAYNSPLHF
TRBV10-3,CAIRISGSGNTIYF
TRBV4-2,CASSQELAANTDTQYF
TRBV29-1,CSVALSGSSTDTQYF
TRBV18,CASSPIGTGYGYTF
TRBV11-3,CASSLRAYNEQFF
TRBV29-1,CSVTPGRTEAFF
TRBV10-2,CASSGSWLLYNEQFF
TRBV7-3,CASSQLAGPYNEQFF
TRBV20-1,CSALRDSHYGYTF
TRBV11-2,CASSYSGGAGQPQHF
TRBV25-1,CASSEHRGRIDTQYF
TRBV27,CASSSRVGETQYF
TRBV6-5,CASSSNTGTGGSPLHF
TRBV7-9,CASSGRNSPLHF
TRBV24-1,CATSSTPRTSGNTDTQYF
TRBV7-2,CASSPGYAEQYF
TRBV7-8,CASSTRLAGVYNEQFF
TRBV20-1,CSARDWRVASNQPQHF
TRBV28,CASIQSGGTDTQYF
TRBV20-1,CSARVPYSLNYGYTF
TRBV10-3,CAIRQAGGNTGELFF
TRBV7-9,CASSLVRLGAGELFF
TRBV6-5,CASRQLGYGYTF
TRBV12-3/TRBV12-4,CASSQSITDTQYF
TRBV11-1,CASSSLGGQETQYF
TRBV7-9,CASSNRGNYGYTF
TRBV6-1,CASSDRDREGTAFF
TRBV10-3,CAISESGGTNIQYF
TRBV20-1,CSAGIGVGGNEQFF
TRBV11-2,CASSTPGTRIQETQYF
TRBV7-9,CASSDNRRSAYEQYF
TRBV20-1,CSAFKGQGSYEQYF
TRBV7-9,CASSLVGSGEQYF
TRBV6-1,CASRTREASSYNEQFF
TRBV10-2,CASSEMTGFTEAFF
TRBV4-2,CASSTPIITQFWTTGSHEQYF
TRBV5-1,CASSLDGTSGTDTQYF
TRBV10-3,CATRTDGNSNQPQHF
TRBV20-1,CSAKPGTDTQYF
TRBV5-1,CASSGGLAIVYEQYF
TRBV28,CASSSPGGTSTDTQYF